At least ten counts were recorded for the clone carrying this T cell receptor (beta chain). Its specificity is unknown. This entry belongs to a study of breast tumors, draining lymph nodes, adjacent tissues. Broader study findings: That most tumor T cells come from lymph nodes remained unproven. Tumor TCR diversity was below lymph nodes but above nontumor tissue.

The CDR3 is 13 residues long. Between the trimmed V and J ends, which lost 3 bases and 0 bases, there was a span of 5 bases. Per germline, CDR1 SQVTM and CDR2 ANQGSEA. TCRdb analysed the multiplex PCR reads with MiXCR anew, one entry per CDR3 protein. The sample consists of approximately 250,000 distinct CDR3 sequences, 30% to 35% of them appearing once. Samples came from axillary lymph nodes draining the breast cancer. Sequenced input: axillary lymph node tissue. This rearrangement joins TRBV29-1 to TRBJ2-2; D possibly corresponds to TRBD1 (5 bases). The receptor was isolated from a female donor with breast cancer. Some clones in this sample may be carry-over from other donors' samples. CDR3 in DNA: TGCAGCGTTGACAGGGCGAACACCGGGGAGCTGTTTTTT. Amino acid sequence: CSVDRANTGELFF.